What follows are 27 T cell receptor beta chains derived from one specimen sequenced in a study of cytomegalovirus exposure and HLA in healthy donors. A multiplex PCR was run with 60 Vbeta primers and 13 Jbeta primers. The repertoire was sequenced with immunoSEQ multiplex PCR; TCRdb's copy has only in-frame clones and lacks some. Of 150,000 to 200,000 clones listed, around 78% were seen once; the top ten hold more than 2%. Sequenced input: PBMCs. Source of these receptors: a woman aged 25 to 39 in good health and CMV-seropositive.

The chain uses TRBV11-2 and TRBJ2-7, with 11 bases that match TRBD2. CDR1 SGHAT and CDR2 FQNNGV come from the germline V gene. The CDR3 runs 15 residues. J gave up 5 bases and V 4 bases, and 7 bases lay outside the gene matches. CDR3 nucleotides: TGTGCCAGCAGCTATTTAGCGGGAGGGAGCGACGAGCAGTACTTC. It is translated as CASSYLAGGSDEQYF.

The J gene is TRBJ2-1, the V gene TRBV11-3; D is possibly TRBD2 (5 bases). Germline assignment: CDR1 SGHNT and CDR2 YENEEA. The V end was cut by 0 bases, the J end by 13 bases, with 19 bases between. The CDR3 is made up of 15 amino acids. This CDR3 reads CASSLDREYGGLQFF. The CDR3 region has the DNA TGTGCCAGCAGCTTAGATCGAGAGTACGGAGGCTTACAGTTCTTC.

The chain uses TRBV28 and TRBJ1-3; 7 bases agree with TRBD1. The CDR3 length is 14 residues. Germline V CDR1 and CDR2: MDHEN, SYDVKM. J was trimmed by 2 bases and V by 6 bases; bases with no gene match: 4. CDR3 sequence reads: CASREGGPGNTIYF. The CDR3 bases are TGTGCCAGCAGGGAAGGGGGCCCTGGAAACACCATATATTTT.

This sequence joins TRBV18 and TRBJ2-7; TRBD2 aligns across 7 bases. This CDR3 contains 15 residues. The V and J ends lost 5 bases and 2 bases, in that order; junction bases with no gene match: 9. Germline lookup yields CDR1 KGHSH and CDR2 LQKENI. This CDR3 reads CASSVSSGSPYEQYF. As DNA, the CDR3 is TGTGCCAGCTCAGTTAGTAGCGGGTCCCCCTACGAGCAGTACTTC. Full variable domain (outside the CDR3, taken from reference TRBV18 and TRBJ2-7): NAGVMQNPRHLVRRRGQEARLRCSPMKGHSHVYWYRQLPEEGLKFMVYLQKENIIDESGMPKERFSAEFPKEGPSILRIQQVVRGDSAAYFCASSVSSGSPYEQYFGPGTRLTVT.

This clone turned up a few times. This CDR3 reads CAWKGVGGGYTF. In nucleotides, the CDR3 is TGTGCCTGGAAAGGGGTAGGGGGCGGCTACACCTTC. V is TRBV30 and J is TRBJ1-2; TRBD1 agrees at 7 bases. J was trimmed by 8 bases and V by 4 bases; bases with no gene match: 7. The germline CDR1 and CDR2 sequences are GTSNPN and SVGIG (reference sequence). The CDR3 runs to 12 residues.

The chain carries TRBV10-1 and TRBJ1-5; 8 positions match TRBD1. Germline assignment: CDR1 WNHNN and CDR2 SYGVQD (reference sequence). Losses at the gene ends were 6 bases for V and 0 bases for J; bases not matched to a gene: 4. The CDR3 consists of 15 residues. CDR3 nucleotides: TGCGCCAGCAGCCCGGGACAGGATAGCAATCAGCCCCAGCATTTT. Protein sequence: CASSPGQDSNQPQHF.

The genes are TRBV6-5 and TRBJ1-6, with D uncertain. Trimming shortened V by 0 bases and J by 7 bases, and 13 bases separated the two germline ends. The CDR3 spans 16 residues. Germline values: CDR1 MNHEY, CDR2 SVGAGI. The DNA for the CDR3 is TGTGCCAGCAGTTACTCGCTGATCCACCTAAATTCACCCCTCCACTTT. Encoded protein: CASSYSLIHLNSPLHF.

J is TRBJ2-7 and V is TRBV27; a weak D match, TRBD2 (7 bases). Trimming left V 2 bases short and J 5 bases short, with 13 bases between. CDR1 MNHEY and CDR2 SMNVEV come from the germline V gene (reference sequence). The CDR3 runs to 14 residues. CDR3: CASSLRGGLDEQYF. In DNA form, the CDR3 reads TGTGCCAGCAGTTTAAGGGGGGGCCTCGACGAGCAGTACTTC.

The chain links TRBV15 to TRBJ1-1, with TRBD1 as a possible D gene (5 bases). Germline V gives CDR1 LNHNV, CDR2 YYDKDF (reference sequence). V was trimmed by 0 bases and J by 4 bases, leaving 6 bases between them. The CDR3 is 13 residues long. The CDR3 DNA sequence: TGTGCCACCAGCAGAGAAGGGGTCACTGAAGCTTTCTTT. Protein product: CATSREGVTEAFF.

J is TRBJ1-4 and V is TRBV5-6, with D possibly matching TRBD1 (5 bases). This CDR3 comprises 15 residues. Trimming left V 5 bases short and J 7 bases short, with 18 bases between. Germline lookup yields CDR1 SGHDT and CDR2 YYEEEE. CDR3 bases: TGTGCCAGCAGTTCTGCCGCGGGGGGAGTTGAAAAACTGTTTTTT. Translated, it gives CASSSAAGGVEKLFF.

The chain joins TRBV21-1 to TRBJ2-5; TRBD1, the D gene given by the table, was not confirmed from the DNA. TRBV21-1 has pseudogene status. The CDR3 totals 16 residues. CDR3 loop: CASSKPDRVGQETQYF. The CDR3 bases are TGTGCCAGCAGCAAACCGGACAGGGTAGGGCAAGAGACCCAGTACTTC.

The J gene is TRBJ1-4, the V gene TRBV4-3, with D perhaps TRBD1 (5 bases). CDR3 size: 17 residues. V was trimmed by 0 bases and J by 2 bases, leaving 13 bases between them. Germline loops: CDR1 LGHNA, CDR2 YSLEER. The CDR3 is CASSQDFGGGTNEKLFF. CDR3 nucleotide sequence: TGCGCCAGCAGCCAAGATTTCGGGGGGGGTACTAATGAAAAACTGTTTTTT.

The V call is TRBV30, the J call TRBJ2-7, with 11 bases identical to TRBD2. V dropped 1 base and J dropped 2; count of bases not matched to a gene: 10. From germline, CDR1 is GTSNPN and CDR2 SVGIG (reference sequence). This CDR3 spans 17 amino acids. The CDR3 here is CAWSGPRTSGSAYEQYF. Here the CDR3 DNA reads TGTGCCTGGAGTGGCCCTCGGACTAGCGGGTCTGCCTACGAGCAGTACTTC.

The genes are TRBV7-2 and TRBJ2-7; TRBD1 might be the D (6 bases). The germline V and J ends were trimmed by 4 bases and 2 bases, with 15 bases remaining between them. There are 15 residues in the CDR3. CDR1 and CDR2 from the germline V gene are SGHTA and FQGNSA. CDR3 in DNA: TGTGCCAGCAGCTCCCGACAGGTGTTAGCCTACGAGCAGTACTTC. Translating gives CASSSRQVLAYEQYF.

The V and J genes are TRBV5-1 and TRBJ1-5, with 9 positions matching TRBD1. The CDR3 extends over 15 amino acids. From germline, CDR1 is SGHRS and CDR2 YFSETQ. The V segment lost 4 bases and the J segment 3 bases; nucleotides outside the gene matches: 5. CDR3 sequence: CASSPGQGYNQPQHF. Here the CDR3 DNA reads TGCGCCAGCAGCCCGGGACAGGGCTACAATCAGCCCCAGCATTTT.

This sequence joins TRBV5-6 and TRBJ1-4; TRBD1 aligns across 9 bases. The CDR3 is made up of 17 amino acids. Trimming took 4 bases from V and 3 from J; bases not matched to a gene: 10. The germline CDR1 and CDR2 sequences are SGHDT and YYEEEE. As DNA, the CDR3 is TGTGCCAGCAGCCCTGCAAACAGGGGGCGACCTAATGAAAAACTGTTTTTT. Amino acid sequence: CASSPANRGRPNEKLFF. The full variable domain, with the rest looked up from reference TRBV5-6 and TRBJ1-4, is DAGVTQSPTHLIKTRGQQVTLRCSPKSGHDTVSWYQQALGQGPQFIFQYYEEEERQRGNFPDRFSGHQFPNYSSELNVNALLLGDSALYLCASSPANRGRPNEKLFFGSGTQLSVL.

The rearrangement joins TRBV4-3 to TRBJ2-3; no clear D. The CDR3 is made up of 15 amino acids. Germline CDR1 is LGHNA and CDR2 is YSLEER. Deletions cut 1 base from V and 6 bases from J, with 14 bases between. CDR3: CASSQAPEHGDTQYF. CDR3 sequence (DNA): TGCGCCAGCAGCCAAGCGCCGGAGCATGGCGATACGCAGTATTTT.

The table lists this clone with a few counts. The chain recombines TRBV5-4 with TRBJ1-2; no clear D. Germline V gene sequence: CDR1 SGHNT, CDR2 YYREEE (reference sequence). Trimming stripped 4 bases from V and 6 bases from J, with 19 bases between. The CDR3 totals 15 residues. The CDR3 DNA reads TGTGCCAGCAGCGTGGCCCCGGGGTTAGGGAATGGCTACACCTTC. Amino acids: CASSVAPGLGNGYTF.

As for this clone: Germline is not matched at one junction end, which may reflect a read error. The J gene is TRBJ2-1, the V gene TRBV7-9; 12 bases line up with TRBD2. CDR1 and CDR2 from the germline V gene are SEHNR and FQNEAQ (reference sequence). This CDR3 is built from 16 residues. CDR3 protein: CSSSKGTSGRINEQFF. Written as DNA, the CDR3 is TGTTCCAGCAGTAAAGGAACTAGCGGGAGGATCAATGAGCAGTTCTTC.

This CDR3 reads CASSLSGIYTEAFF. Written as DNA, the CDR3 is TGTGCCAGCAGCCTGTCAGGGATATACACTGAAGCTTTCTTT. This chain connects TRBV6-5 to TRBJ1-1; D perhaps matches TRBD1 (5 bases). Germline V CDR1 and CDR2: MNHEY, SVGAGI. This CDR3 spans 14 amino acids. V lost 6 bases and J 3 bases, leaving 14 bases between the germline ends.

The chain couples TRBV6-6 to TRBJ1-6; 7 nucleotides agree with TRBD1. The V and J ends lost 4 bases and 8 bases, in that order; junction bases with no gene match: 5. Germline V lookup: CDR1 MNHNY, CDR2 SVGAGI (reference sequence). The CDR3 sequence is 14 residues long. In nucleotides, the CDR3 is TGTGCCAGCAGTTCAACAGGGGATGATTCACCCCTCCACTTT. Protein sequence: CASSSTGDDSPLHF.

The V gene is TRBV2, the J gene TRBJ1-1; D unclear. The CDR3 length is 13 residues. In germline, CDR1 is SNHLY, CDR2 FYNNEI. Trimming shortened V by 3 bases and J by 5 bases, and 10 bases separated the two germline ends. The CDR3 DNA reads TGTGCCAGCAGTGAGGGCCCGGGGACTGAAGCTTTCTTT. Its translation: CASSEGPGTEAFF.

The rearrangement joins TRBV7-9 to TRBJ2-3; the match to TRBD2 covers 11 bases. Germline-derived CDR1 and CDR2 are SEHNR and FQNEAQ (reference sequence). The CDR3 is 15 amino acids. The V gene end was trimmed by 1 base and the J gene end by 4 bases; junction bases not matched to a gene: 1. The chain's CDR3 is CASSLGTSGPDTQYF. The CDR3 DNA is TGTGCCAGCAGCTTAGGGACTAGCGGGCCAGATACGCAGTATTTT.

V is TRBV28 and J is TRBJ1-1; no clear D. The CDR3 has 15 amino acids. Trimming took 2 bases from V and 1 from J, leaving 11 bases between them. The germline V gene encodes CDR1 MDHEN and CDR2 SYDVKM. The CDR3 nucleotides read TGTGCCAGCAGTTTAAGGTTACAGCAGAACACTGAAGCTTTCTTT. It yields the protein CASSLRLQQNTEAFF.

The rearrangement links TRBV2 to TRBJ1-4, with D unresolved. The V end was cut by 8 bases, the J end by 4 bases, with 11 bases between. CDR1 is SNHLY and CDR2 is FYNNEI in the germline V gene. The CDR3 is 13 amino acids. CDR3: CASHPDYNEKLFF. As DNA, the CDR3 is TGTGCCAGCCATCCGGACTATAATGAAAAACTGTTTTTT.

This chain uses TRBV5-4 with TRBJ2-7, with TRBD2 matching 11 bases. From germline, CDR1 is SGHNT and CDR2 YYREEE (reference sequence). The CDR3 has 14 residues. V gave up 5 bases and J gave up 2 bases; unmatched junction bases: 3. CDR3 coding DNA: TGTGCCAGCAGTCTAGCGGGGGGAACCTACGAGCAGTACTTC. It codes for CASSLAGGTYEQYF.

This clone came up once. It is likely a read error, because the conserved phenylalanine at the end of the CDR3 is missing. This sequence joins TRBV29-1 and TRBJ1-2; 8 nucleotides agree with TRBD1. CDR1 and CDR2 from the germline V gene are SQVTM and ANQGSEA. CDR3 length equals 14 residues. V lost 6 bases, J lost 6 bases, and 12 bases stayed unmatched. The CDR3 loop is CSVRPTGELNGYTL. Written as DNA, the CDR3 is TGCAGCGTGCGCCCGACAGGGGAGCTGAATGGCTACACCCTC.